These 13 T cell receptor beta chains were sequenced from one sample in a study of naive and memory T cell subsets. Findings and limits, study-wide: A few larger clonotypes appeared in naive repertoires, especially CD8, possibly memory cells re-expressing CD45RA.

Their specific antigens are unknown. The beta constant-region primer was an equimolar mix of two oligonucleotides covering TRBC1 and TRBC2. Nested alpha and beta constant-region primers with the SP2 primer drove four PCR rounds on ligated cDNA. TCRdb analysed the UMI-ligation and nested PCR reads with MiXCR anew, one entry per CDR3 protein. The data contain roughly 97,000 distinct CDR3 sequences, roughly 14% of them singletons. Sequencing input: naive CD8+ T cells from blood. These receptors all come from a human donor in good health.

This clonotype occurred many times. The chain links TRBV7-8 to TRBJ2-2; D is ambiguous. The V gene's germline CDR1 is SGHVS and CDR2 FQNEAQ. This CDR3 is 13 amino acids long. Trimming removed 5 bases at V and 4 bases at J, with 8 bases between. The CDR3: CASSMTVTGELFF. For the CDR3, the DNA is TGTGCCAGCAGCATGACGGTCACCGGGGAGCTGTTTTTT.

V gene TRBV30 combines with J gene TRBJ1-1, with 9 bases aligning to TRBD1. V dropped 1 base and J dropped 1; count of bases not matched to a gene: 1. The germline V gene encodes CDR1 GTSNPN and CDR2 SVGIG (reference sequence). The CDR3 loop spans 14 amino acids. The CDR3 bases are TGTGCCTGGAGTGGGGGACAGGGGAACACTGAAGCTTTCTTT. Encoded protein: CAWSGGQGNTEAFF.

The chain employs TRBV12-3 or TRBV12-4 and TRBJ2-7; D remains unclear. The ends were cut back, 0 bases at V and 6 bases at J, with 12 bases in the middle. The length of the CDR3 is 14 residues. DNA for the CDR3: TGTGCCAGCAGTTTAGCGGGGTTAGTTGCCGAGCAGTACTTC. Amino acids: CASSLAGLVAEQYF.

A note on this clonotype: Possible read error: a much larger clone is one base away. The J gene is TRBJ2-7, the V gene TRBV7-8; the match to TRBD1 covers 7 bases. This CDR3 has 14 amino acids. CDR1 is SGHVS and CDR2 is FQNEAQ in the germline V gene. Trimming removed 5 bases from V and 10 bases from J; junction bases left unmatched: 14. CDR3 in DNA: TGTGCCAGCAGCGGCCCGGGACAGACCCCCGACCAGTACTTC. Amino acid sequence: CASSGPGQTPDQYF.

The rearrangement joins TRBV7-2 to TRBJ2-7; 9 nucleotides line up with TRBD1. This CDR3 region has 13 residues. The V gene end was trimmed by 5 bases and the J gene end by 4 bases; junction bases not matched to a gene: 3. Germline V CDR1 and CDR2: SGHTA, FQGNSA. CDR3 sequence reads: CASSTGGAYEQYF. CDR3 sequence (DNA): TGTGCCAGCAGCACAGGGGGCGCGTACGAGCAGTACTTC.

The V and J genes are TRBV7-9 and TRBJ2-2; D is uncertain. The CDR3 sequence is 13 residues long. CDR1 and CDR2 from the germline V gene are SEHNR and FQNEAQ (reference sequence). The ends were cut back, 8 bases at V and 0 bases at J, with 7 bases in the middle. CDR3 nucleotides: TGTGCCAGCGGGGTATCGAACACCGGGGAGCTGTTTTTT. This encodes CASGVSNTGELFF. Together with reference TRBV7-9 and TRBJ2-2, the CDR3 gives the full variable domain: DTGVSQNPRHKITKRGQNVTFRCDPISEHNRLYWYRQTLGQGPEFLTYFQNEAQLEKSRLLSDRFSAERPKGSFSTLEIQRTEQGDSAMYLCASGVSNTGELFFGEGSRLTVL.

This clonotype was recorded many times. The gene calls are TRBV7-2 and TRBJ2-7; 8 bases map to TRBD2. CDR3 length equals 15 residues. The V and J ends lost 0 bases and 4 bases, in that order; junction bases with no gene match: 5. Germline assignment: CDR1 SGHTA and CDR2 FQGNSA. The CDR3 DNA reads TGTGCCAGCAGCTTAGCGTCCAGCGGGGGATACGAGCAGTACTTC. Protein: CASSLASSGGYEQYF.

The chain employs TRBV7-2 and TRBJ2-7; TRBD2 might be the D (6 bases). V shed 5 bases and J shed 5 bases, with 16 bases lying between them. This CDR3 is 14 amino acids long. Per the germline V gene, CDR1 is SGHTA and CDR2 is FQGNSA. CDR3 in DNA: TGTGCCAGCAGCCCCCCGGAGGGAGGAGACGAGCAGTACTTC. Protein product: CASSPPEGGDEQYF.

This clonotype was detected a few times. The rearrangement joins TRBV6-4 to TRBJ2-1; TRBD2 matches 7 bases. The CDR3 covers 15 residues. Trimming removed 0 bases from V and 1 base from J; junction bases left unmatched: 0. CDR1 and CDR2 (germline): MRHNA, SNTAGT. The CDR3 region is CASSDSLASYNEQFF. The CDR3 DNA is TGTGCCAGCAGTGACTCACTAGCGTCCTACAATGAGCAGTTCTTC.

This chain connects TRBV7-9 to TRBJ2-3; 7 bases match TRBD2. The V gene's germline CDR1 is SEHNR and CDR2 FQNEAQ (reference sequence). The CDR3 has 16 residues. Trimming removed 1 base from V and 3 bases from J; junction bases left unmatched: 7. CDR3 nucleotides: TGTGCCAGCAGCTTAGGAACGCGGGAGAAGACAGATACGCAGTATTTT. It encodes CASSLGTREKTDTQYF.

J is TRBJ2-7 and V is TRBV6-6; TRBD1 or TRBD2 may be the D gene (5 bases each). V was trimmed by 5 bases and J by 3 bases, leaving 20 bases between them. CDR1 is MNHNY, CDR2 SVGAGI, per germline (reference sequence). This CDR3 spans 16 amino acids. The CDR3 DNA follows: TGTGCCAGCAGTCAGGGCCTAGGATTCCGGGGCTACGAGCAGTACTTC. Its translation is CASSQGLGFRGYEQYF.

This clonotype was observed a handful of times. V gene TRBV29-1 combines with J gene TRBJ1-1, with D unclear. Trimming shortened V by 8 bases and J by 1 base, and 14 bases separated the two germline ends. In germline, CDR1 is SQVTM, CDR2 ANQGSEA. The CDR3 is made up of 13 amino acids. Written as DNA, the CDR3 is TGCAGCCCTATGGAGGCTCGGAACACTGAAGCTTTCTTT. Translated: CSPMEARNTEAFF.

V gene TRBV29-1 combines with J gene TRBJ1-4, with 8 bases matching TRBD1. The CDR3 loop spans 11 amino acids. V lost 8 bases, J lost 10 bases, and 6 bases stayed unmatched. Per germline, CDR1 SQVTM and CDR2 ANQGSEA. In nucleotides, the CDR3 is TGCAGCACGGACAGGGACGGAAAACTGTTTTTT. The encoded protein is CSTDRDGKLFF.